The 7 T cell receptor beta chains presented below share a single source sample, sequenced in a study of cytomegalovirus exposure and HLA in healthy donors. PCR primers comprised 60 Vbeta and 13 Jbeta primers. Only in-frame clones appear in the TCRdb table, and some are missing; sequencing was by immunoSEQ multiplex PCR. Of some 91,000 clones detected, about 76% appear once; the ten largest clones hold roughly 7.7%. Sequenced input: PBMCs. The receptors were gathered from a man between 35 and 55 years old in good health and CMV-seropositive.

The chain combines TRBV2 with TRBJ1-2; 7 bases match TRBD1. V shed 7 bases, J shed 8 bases, and the junction held 13 bases outside the gene matches. Germline V CDR1 and CDR2: SNHLY, FYNNEI. The CDR3 totals 14 residues. CDR3 loop: CASTTRGSVGGYTF. The CDR3 region has the DNA TGTGCCAGCACCACCAGGGGGAGCGTCGGGGGCTACACCTTC.

The rearrangement links TRBV7-9 to TRBJ1-2; the match to TRBD1 covers 7 bases. V was clipped by 3 bases and J by 8 bases; unmatched bases: 3. CDR1 is SEHNR and CDR2 is FQNEAQ in the germline V gene (reference sequence). This CDR3 comprises 12 residues. The CDR3 loop is CASSFDRDGYTF. The CDR3 DNA reads as TGTGCCAGCAGCTTCGACAGGGACGGCTACACCTTC.

The rearrangement joins TRBV28 to TRBJ2-5, with 9 bases lining up with TRBD2. The assigned J gene may be wrong: the sequence end matches TRBJ2-7 better. Germline loops: CDR1 MDHEN, CDR2 SYDVKM. There are 19 residues in the CDR3. The CDR3 here is CASSLYGGRATRGVYEQYF. CDR3 in DNA: TGTGCCAGCAGTTTATACGGCGGGAGGGCCACGAGGGGGGTCTACGAGCAGTACTTC.

This chain joins TRBV7-2 and TRBJ1-2, with 10 positions matching TRBD1. Losses at the gene ends were 5 bases for V and 6 bases for J; bases not matched to a gene: 9. Germline V lookup: CDR1 SGHTA, CDR2 FQGNSA. There are 15 residues in the CDR3. The CDR3 nucleotides are TGTGCCAGCAGCCCGGCTTCAGGGACAGGGGATGGCTACACCTTC. Amino acid sequence: CASSPASGTGDGYTF.

The chain employs TRBV5-1 and TRBJ2-7; the match to TRBD2 covers 9 bases. This CDR3 is 15 amino acids long. CDR1 SGHRS and CDR2 YFSETQ come from the germline V gene. Trimming cost V 2 bases and J 1 base; bases outside gene matches: 4. The CDR3 loop is CASSFGAGGSYEQYF. The CDR3 region has the DNA TGCGCCAGCAGCTTCGGAGCGGGGGGTTCCTACGAGCAGTACTTC.

The chain combines TRBV5-1 with TRBJ1-1, with D possibly matching TRBD1 (5 bases). V was clipped by 3 bases and J by 5 bases, with 17 bases between them. The CDR3 has 15 amino acids. Looked up from germline, CDR1 is SGHRS and CDR2 is YFSETQ. CDR3 region: CASSSAGTRTTEAFF. In nucleotides, the CDR3 is TGCGCCAGCAGCTCTGCAGGGACTCGAACGACTGAAGCTTTCTTT.

J is TRBJ2-3 and V is TRBV14, with a tentative D call TRBD2 (6 bases). Germline V gene sequence: CDR1 SGHDN, CDR2 FVKESK. Trimming pared 1 base from V and 1 base from J, leaving 9 bases between. This CDR3 is 15 amino acids long. CDR3 sequence (DNA): TGTGCCAGCAGCCAAGTCGGGAGCGGCACAGATACGCAGTATTTT. It specifies CASSQVGSGTDTQYF.